This TCR beta chain was sequenced during a study of OX40 agonist ivuxolimab in advanced cancers. This table comes from immunoSEQ multiplex PCR, and its TCRdb copy is limited to in-frame clones, with some not included. The table includes approximately 70,000 clones, about 93% detected once. Germline V gives CDR1 SGHVS, CDR2 FQNEAQ. V was pared by 6 bases and J by 7 bases, with 18 bases between. The CDR3 is 14 amino acids. The V call is TRBV7-8, the J call TRBJ1-1; possible D gene TRBD1, 6 bases. The clonotype comes from an adult with an advanced solid tumor such as melanoma, head and neck, liver or kidney cancer. Sequencing used CD4+ or CD8+ T cells sorted from blood, obtained in a trial of the OX40 agonist ivuxolimab. CDR3 in DNA: TGTGCCAGCAGTCAATTCAGGGGACCGGTTGAAGCTTTCTTT. Protein product: CASSQFRGPVEAFF.